This T cell receptor beta chain was sequenced in a study of identical twins. Study observations and caveats: Cross-sectional statistics, not tracking of the same donors, supported the conclusions. While abundant cord blood beta clonotypes carried fewer insertions, memory repertoires showed no such pattern.

V was clipped by 4 bases and J by 2 bases, with 15 bases between them. Germline V gene sequence: CDR1 SEHNR, CDR2 FQNEAQ (reference sequence). The CDR3 contains 17 residues. TCRdb re-called the 5' RACE reads through MiXCR, storing one row per CDR3 protein. Here the sample spans about 660,000 distinct CDR3 sequences, 8% to 9% being singletons. The table lists this clonotype with a count of one. Its antigen is still unknown. The same specimen was also included in a second study, on yellow fever vaccine responses in identical twins.

The receptor was isolated from a woman under 30 in good health. This sequence joins TRBV7-9 and TRBJ2-6; TRBD1 is a possible D gene (6 bases). The specimen was PBMCs. The CDR3 coding sequence is TGTGCCAGCAGCTCAGACGCTCAGGGGACTGGGGCCAACGTCCTGACTTTC. Its protein product is CASSSDAQGTGANVLTF.